The 30 T cell receptor beta chains below were found in one sample sequenced in a study of response to subunit inactivated influenza vaccine. TCRdb analysed the RT-PCR reads with MiXCR anew, one entry per CDR3 protein. The table includes 500,000 to 550,000 distinct CDR3 sequences, roughly 7.9% detected once. Sequenced material: PBMCs from blood, taken around 25 months after vaccination. These receptors were collected from a man aged 50 to 75 who received an inactivated influenza vaccine.

This chain joins TRBV7-2 and TRBJ2-3; D gene unclear. Between the trimmed V and J ends, which lost 8 bases and 1 base, there was a span of 13 bases. Germline CDR1 SGHTA, CDR2 FQGNSA. The length of the CDR3 is 14 residues. CDR3 protein: CASERRRGTDTQYF. The CDR3 region has the DNA TGTGCCAGCGAAAGGCGGCGTGGCACAGATACGCAGTATTTT.

This clonotype has ten or more counts. This chain connects TRBV20-1 to TRBJ2-1; D unresolved. This CDR3 spans 15 amino acids. V was cut by 0 bases and J by 0 bases, with 9 bases left in between. CDR1 DFQATT and CDR2 SNEGSKA come from the germline V gene (reference sequence). The DNA for the CDR3 is TGCAGTGCTAGAGATCTAGTTGGCTCCTACAATGAGCAGTTCTTC. Translation gives CSARDLVGSYNEQFF.

Only a few counts were recorded for this clonotype. The DNA of the CDR3 is TGTGCCAGCAGTCCGGAGGTTTATACCTACAATGAGCAGTTCTTC. Its protein product is CASSPEVYTYNEQFF. This rearrangement joins TRBV27 to TRBJ2-1; D possibly corresponds to TRBD2 (5 bases). Trimming cost V 5 bases and J 2 bases, with 13 bases left between them. The CDR3 is made up of 15 amino acids. Per germline, CDR1 MNHEY and CDR2 SMNVEV (reference sequence).

Judged by abundance, this clonotype is medium-sized. The CDR3 DNA reads TGTGCCAGCAGTTTGCACCAGGGGTCGCAGCCCCAGCATTTT. This sequence encodes CASSLHQGSQPQHF. V usage is TRBV28 and J usage is TRBJ1-5, with a possible D match to TRBD1 (6 bases). The CDR3 length is 14 residues. From germline, CDR1 is MDHEN and CDR2 SYDVKM. V lost 3 bases to trimming and J lost 7 bases, with 13 bases between them.

The gene calls are TRBV7-2 and TRBJ2-1, with D possibly being TRBD2 (5 bases). Germline CDR1 reads SGHTA; CDR2 reads FQGNSA. V was pared by 4 bases and J by 4 bases, with 11 bases between. The CDR3 covers 14 residues. This chain's CDR3 is CASSSQLGYNEQFF. The CDR3 nucleotides are TGTGCCAGCAGCTCACAACTAGGGTACAATGAGCAGTTCTTC.

This clonotype was seen a handful of times. The V call is TRBV15, the J call TRBJ1-1; unclear D gene. Between the trimmed V and J ends, which lost 0 bases and 0 bases, there was a span of 8 bases. Germline V CDR1 and CDR2: LNHNV, YYDKDF (reference sequence). The CDR3 is made up of 15 amino acids. As DNA, the CDR3 is TGTGCCACCAGCAGAGACGTTCGGATGAACACTGAAGCTTTCTTT. Amino acid sequence: CATSRDVRMNTEAFF.

This sequence joins TRBV27 and TRBJ2-1, with TRBD1 matching 8 bases. This CDR3 contains 12 residues. Trimming at V came to 6 bases and at J to 7 bases, leaving 2 bases not matched to a gene. From germline, CDR1 is MNHEY and CDR2 SMNVEV (reference sequence). The CDR3 nucleotides read TGTGCCAGCAGGAGACAGGGGAATGAGCAGTTCTTC. Translating gives CASRRQGNEQFF.

A few counts support this clonotype. CDR3 DNA sequence: TGCAGTGCTGGGGACAGTTCCCTTGGAAACACCATATATTTT. Protein sequence: CSAGDSSLGNTIYF. The V gene is TRBV20-1, the J gene TRBJ1-3; 7 bases line up with TRBD1. V lost 5 bases, J lost 3 bases, and 7 bases stayed unmatched. Germline V gene lookup returns CDR1 DFQATT and CDR2 SNEGSKA (reference sequence). The CDR3 covers 14 residues.

This clonotype has a handful of counts. The chain employs TRBV4-1 and TRBJ2-5, with D maybe TRBD2 (6 bases). Germline V gene lookup returns CDR1 MGHRA and CDR2 YSYEKL. Trimming stripped 3 bases from V and 4 bases from J, with 15 bases between. The CDR3 has 15 residues. The chain's CDR3 is CASSHPGGFGETQYF. The CDR3 nucleotides read TGCGCCAGCAGCCACCCCGGAGGGTTTGGAGAGACCCAGTACTTC.

This clonotype was detected a few times. The chain couples TRBV5-6 to TRBJ2-7, with 8 bases lining up with TRBD1. The V segment lost 4 bases and the J segment 4 bases; nucleotides outside the gene matches: 10. The CDR3 length is 15 residues. Per the germline V gene, CDR1 is SGHDT and CDR2 is YYEEEE. CDR3 residues: CASSQGGQGIYEQYF. The CDR3 nucleotides are TGTGCCAGCAGCCAGGGAGGACAGGGAATTTACGAGCAGTACTTC.

This clonotype was seen only a few times. The V and J genes are TRBV7-2 and TRBJ2-7, with 8 positions matching TRBD2. V gave up 5 bases and J gave up 6 bases; unmatched junction bases: 12. The germline CDR1 and CDR2 sequences are SGHTA and FQGNSA. The CDR3 is 15 residues long. CDR3 DNA: TGTGCCAGCAGCCTTAGGACTAGCCTCCTAGGCGAGCAGTACTTC. Amino acid sequence: CASSLRTSLLGEQYF.

V usage is TRBV2 and J usage is TRBJ1-1; D might be TRBD1 (6 bases). V was cut by 5 bases and J by 3 bases, with 13 bases left in between. The CDR3 loop spans 14 amino acids. The germline gives CDR1 SNHLY, CDR2 FYNNEI. CDR3 bases: TGTGCCAGCAGTACCGAGGGGGGCGACACTGAAGCTTTCTTT. Amino acid sequence: CASSTEGGDTEAFF.

J is TRBJ1-5 and V is TRBV20-1; TRBD1 aligns across 9 bases. This CDR3 comprises 18 residues. Germline V lookup: CDR1 DFQATT, CDR2 SNEGSKA (reference sequence). After removal of 5 bases from V and 3 bases from J, the junction contained 17 bases not matched to a gene. The CDR3 region is CSAATRTRTGASNQPQHF. As DNA, the CDR3 is TGCAGTGCTGCCACAAGGACAAGGACAGGGGCCTCCAATCAGCCCCAGCATTTT.

This clonotype has just a few counts. The chain joins TRBV28 to TRBJ2-6; TRBD2 might be the D (6 bases). The CDR3 runs to 14 residues. The V and J ends lost 9 bases and 1 base respectively, with 10 bases between them. The germline V gene has CDR1 MDHEN and CDR2 SYDVKM. DNA of the CDR3: TGTGCCAGTGGGGGGTGGTCTGGGGCCAACGTCCTGACTTTC. Translated: CASGGWSGANVLTF.

This sequence joins TRBV20-1 and TRBJ2-7, with TRBD1 matching over 7 bases. The CDR3 extends over 13 amino acids. Trimming took 3 bases from V and 1 from J; bases not matched to a gene: 3. CDR1 is DFQATT and CDR2 is SNEGSKA in the germline V gene (reference sequence). The CDR3 DNA sequence: TGCAGTGCTAGGGGACAGATATCCTACGAGCAGTACTTC. Encoded protein: CSARGQISYEQYF.

This clonotype was seen at least ten times. This chain joins TRBV28 and TRBJ1-4; no firm D call. Germline V gives CDR1 MDHEN, CDR2 SYDVKM. Trimming pared 2 bases from V and 7 bases from J, leaving 2 bases between. The CDR3 is made up of 11 amino acids. The CDR3 here is CASSLREKLFF. CDR3 nucleotide sequence: TGTGCCAGCAGTTTACGTGAAAAACTGTTTTTT.

This clonotype occurred many times. The V call is TRBV3-1, the J call TRBJ1-1; TRBD1 is a possible D gene (6 bases). The CDR3 loop spans 14 amino acids. CDR1 is LGHDT and CDR2 is YNNKEL in the germline V gene (reference sequence). Trimming took off 1 base at V and 6 bases at J, with 12 bases between the two ends. Here the CDR3 reads CASSQAGGRAEAFF. The CDR3 coding sequence is TGTGCCAGCAGCCAAGCTGGGGGGCGGGCTGAAGCTTTCTTT.

This clonotype was picked up a small number of times. This chain joins TRBV7-8 and TRBJ2-1; TRBD2 might be the D (6 bases). The V gene's germline CDR1 is SGHVS and CDR2 FQNEAQ. Trimming cost V 8 bases and J 1 base, with 18 bases left between them. This CDR3 contains 16 residues. CDR3 DNA sequence: TGTGCCAGCTCAGGCCCCCTGGCGGGGTCCTACAATGAGCAGTTCTTC. Protein product: CASSGPLAGSYNEQFF.

This clonotype appeared a few times. The chain uses TRBV20-1 and TRBJ2-5; D might be TRBD1 or TRBD2, each matching 5 bases. In germline, CDR1 is DFQATT, CDR2 SNEGSKA (reference sequence). This CDR3 contains 14 residues. Trimming cost V 0 bases and J 0 bases, with 8 bases left between them. The CDR3 bases are TGCAGTGCTAGAGATTGGGGGAACCAAGAGACCCAGTACTTC. This translates into CSARDWGNQETQYF.

The chain uses TRBV4-2 and TRBJ1-5; D gene ambiguous. The V gene's germline CDR1 is LGHNA and CDR2 YNFKEQ. Trimming took 1 base from V and 1 from J, leaving 5 bases between them. The CDR3 covers 14 residues. The CDR3 nucleotides read TGTGCCAGCAGCCAAGTGGCAAGCAATCAGCCCCAGCATTTT. Translation gives CASSQVASNQPQHF.

The rearrangement joins TRBV3-1 to TRBJ1-2; tentative D call: TRBD1 (5 bases). Germline loops: CDR1 LGHDT, CDR2 YNNKEL (reference sequence). Trimming stripped 0 bases from V and 11 bases from J, with 10 bases between. This CDR3 region has 12 residues. CDR3 coding DNA: TGTGCCAGCAGCCAAGATTCTAGGGGTTACACCTTC. This gives the protein CASSQDSRGYTF.

The chain couples TRBV28 to TRBJ2-7; TRBD2 agrees at 13 bases. Per germline, CDR1 MDHEN and CDR2 SYDVKM. J gave up 7 bases and V 5 bases, and 11 bases lay outside the gene matches. The CDR3 is made up of 16 amino acids. The CDR3 here is CASSLQRLAGGSEQYF. DNA of the CDR3: TGTGCCAGCAGTCTTCAAAGACTAGCGGGAGGTTCGGAGCAGTACTTC. Full variable domain (rest looked up from reference TRBV28 and TRBJ2-7): DVKVTQSSRYLVKRTGEKVFLECVQDMDHENMFWYRQDPGLGLRLIYFSYDVKMKEKGDIPEGYSVSREKKERFSLILESASTNQTSMYLCASSLQRLAGGSEQYFGPGTRLTVT.

This chain joins TRBV11-2 and TRBJ2-2, with a possible D match to TRBD1 (6 bases). Trimming left V 5 bases short and J 5 bases short, with 12 bases between. CDR1 and CDR2 (germline): SGHAT, FQNNGV. The CDR3 is made up of 14 amino acids. The CDR3 region is CASSRDITTGELFF. In DNA, the CDR3 is TGTGCCAGCAGCCGGGACATAACGACCGGGGAGCTGTTTTTT.

This clonotype was counted only a few times. This chain joins TRBV5-5 and TRBJ2-1; D tentatively fits TRBD1 or TRBD2 (5 bases each). Looked up from germline, CDR1 is SGHKS and CDR2 is YYEKEE (reference sequence). V was trimmed by 5 bases and J by 4 bases, leaving 16 bases between them. This CDR3 spans 15 amino acids. The CDR3 DNA reads TGTGCCAGCAGATCCGGGGCGCCTTCATACAATGAGCAGTTCTTC. It is translated as CASRSGAPSYNEQFF.

This clonotype was detected a few times. The genes are TRBV20-1 and TRBJ1-2; TRBD1 might be the D (6 bases). With 1 base removed from V and 4 bases from J, the gap between germline ends came to 19 bases. CDR3 size: 16 residues. From germline, CDR1 is DFQATT and CDR2 SNEGSKA (reference sequence). CDR3 coding DNA: TGCAGTGCTAGAGCTGATGAAGGACAGTCCGTCTATGGCTACACCTTC. The encoded protein is CSARADEGQSVYGYTF.

This clonotype was picked up many times. A junction boundary mismatches the germline segment, possibly from a read error. The rearrangement joins TRBV5-6 to TRBJ2-2; D gene ambiguous. The V gene's germline CDR1 is SGHDT and CDR2 YYEEEE. The CDR3 runs 13 residues. The CDR3 reads CASSLDPTRELFF. In DNA form, the CDR3 reads TGTGCCAGCAGCTTGGATCCCACCCGGGAGCTGTTTTTT.

The chain has TRBV7-9 and TRBJ2-7, with unresolved D. The V end was cut by 5 bases, the J end by 6 bases, with 14 bases between. The CDR3 runs to 13 residues. The V gene's germline CDR1 is SEHNR and CDR2 FQNEAQ (reference sequence). The CDR3 spells CASSPAVELEQYF. The CDR3 DNA sequence: TGTGCCAGCAGCCCCGCGGTTGAACTCGAGCAGTACTTC.

The chain carries TRBV12-3 or TRBV12-4 and TRBJ2-2, with 7 bases matching TRBD1. CDR3 size: 14 residues. V lost 9 bases, J lost 3 bases, and 7 bases stayed unmatched. The CDR3 protein is CASVTGADTGELFF. The CDR3 region has the DNA TGTGCCAGTGTTACAGGGGCAGACACCGGGGAGCTGTTTTTT.

The V gene is TRBV10-3, the J gene TRBJ2-3; D may be TRBD2 (6 bases). The CDR3 length is 15 residues. The V gene's germline CDR1 is ENHRY and CDR2 SYGVKD. Trimming stripped 0 bases from V and 0 bases from J, with 7 bases between. For the CDR3, the DNA is TGTGCCATCAGTGAGTCTGCGGGGAGCACAGATACGCAGTATTTT. Encoded protein: CAISESAGSTDTQYF.

The chain employs TRBV20-1 and TRBJ1-5; tentatively, D is TRBD1 (5 bases). Germline assignment: CDR1 DFQATT and CDR2 SNEGSKA (reference sequence). The V gene lost 4 bases and the J gene lost 0 bases, with 16 bases spanning the gap. The CDR3 has 16 residues. The CDR3 DNA follows: TGCAGTGCTATGTCGGGGGTCTGGTATAGCAATCAGCCCCAGCATTTT. It encodes CSAMSGVWYSNQPQHF.